This T cell receptor (beta chain) was sequenced for a study of T cell responses to AZD1222 COVID-19 vaccine. Whole-study results and caveats: With two AZD1222 doses given, Spike-specific TCR breadth and depth both rose. Reports indicate that nearly half of spike-specific TCRs are directed at unmutated variant regions. None of the repertoires were sampled until the peak T cell response had passed. It should be noted that donors were predominantly white British and more often female, and clonal diversity was possibly underestimated.

This clone occurred a few times. Its antigen is not identified. Libraries were prepared by immunoSEQ multiplex PCR; TCRdb keeps only in-frame clonotypes and omits some of them. This sample has around 140,000 clones, with around 89% found just once. This CDR3 spans 15 amino acids. V lost 7 bases, J lost 6 bases, and 12 bases stayed unmatched. The receptor was derived from an adult in good health. The chain recombines TRBV23-1 with TRBJ2-3; 8 bases line up with TRBD2. TRBV23-1 is an ORF, and what it does is uncertain. Sequenced material: peripheral blood, taken on day 0 of AZD1222 vaccination. CDR3 sequence (DNA): TGCGCCAGCAAATTACTAGCGGAGGGGGTGGATACGCAGTATTTT. Protein product: CASKLLAEGVDTQYF.